This entry lists 24 T cell receptor beta chains sequenced from one sample in a study of CD8 T cells in Susac syndrome. Reverse transcription of roughly 0.5 to 1 ug RNA used random hexamers. Using its own MiXCR run on the immunoSEQ multiplex PCR reads, TCRdb lists one record per CDR3 protein. The sample shows some 160,000 distinct CDR3 sequences, approximately 94% of them seen only once. The sequenced material came from CD4+ T cells from PBMCs. These receptors were obtained from a human donor with Susac syndrome.

This rearrangement joins TRBV28 to TRBJ2-2; D gene uncertain. The length of the CDR3 is 12 residues. From germline, CDR1 is MDHEN and CDR2 SYDVKM. The V end was cut by 7 bases, the J end by 6 bases, with 9 bases between. CDR3 sequence: CASNIAPGELFF. In DNA, the CDR3 is TGTGCCAGCAACATAGCCCCCGGGGAGCTGTTTTTT. Based on the CDR3 plus reference TRBV28 and TRBJ2-2, the full variable domain is DVKVTQSSRYLVKRTGEKVFLECVQDMDHENMFWYRQDPGLGLRLIYFSYDVKMKEKGDIPEGYSVSREKKERFSLILESASTNQTSMYLCASNIAPGELFFGEGSRLTVL.

This clonotype was detected once. The V and J genes are TRBV4-1 and TRBJ2-5; D remains unclear. Trimming took 4 bases from V and 5 from J, leaving 20 bases between them. CDR3 length: 16 amino acids. CDR1 is MGHRA and CDR2 is YSYEKL in the germline V gene. The CDR3 loop reads CASSPGIWAVRETQYF. The CDR3 DNA is TGCGCCAGCAGCCCAGGAATCTGGGCGGTAAGGGAGACCCAGTACTTC.

V is TRBV7-6 and J is TRBJ2-7, with TRBD1 identical over 10 bases. This CDR3 contains 17 residues. With V trimmed by 2 bases and J by 6 bases, 13 bases remained unmatched. Germline CDR1 reads SGHVS; CDR2 reads FNYEAQ. The CDR3 sequence: CASSLLGDRGPFSEQYF. DNA of the CDR3: TGTGCCAGCAGCTTATTGGGTGACAGGGGGCCCTTCTCCGAGCAGTACTTC.

The genes are TRBV5-6 and TRBJ1-2; TRBD1 matches 7 bases. Germline trimming cut 4 bases from V and 6 bases from J; bases unmatched to any gene: 6. This CDR3 comprises 13 residues. Germline V lookup: CDR1 SGHDT, CDR2 YYEEEE. DNA for the CDR3: TGTGCCAGCAGCCTCAGACAGGGTGATGGCTACACCTTC. Its translation is CASSLRQGDGYTF.

V gene TRBV29-1 combines with J gene TRBJ1-6, with D perhaps TRBD1 (5 bases). The V end lost 3 bases, the J end lost 10 bases, and 16 bases lay between the germline ends. The CDR3 has 14 residues. In germline, CDR1 is SQVTM, CDR2 ANQGSEA. The CDR3 region has the DNA TGCAGCGTTGACAGGGTGGGTATGGGATCACCCCTCCACTTT. Translating gives CSVDRVGMGSPLHF.

V and J are TRBV20-1 and TRBJ2-7; 7 bases are a match to TRBD1. With V trimmed by 6 bases and J by 5 bases, 22 bases remained unmatched. The CDR3 has 17 amino acids. Germline CDR1 and CDR2: DFQATT and SNEGSKA (reference sequence). The CDR3, as DNA: TGCAGTGCCCGTCAGGGGTCAAGAAGACAGGGTATGGACGAGCAGTACTTC. Its translation: CSARQGSRRQGMDEQYF.

This clonotype was seen once. The chain uses TRBV18 and TRBJ2-1; no clear D. Germline values: CDR1 KGHSH, CDR2 LQKENI. The ends were cut back, 6 bases at V and 7 bases at J, with 7 bases in the middle. This CDR3 contains 11 residues. The CDR3 loop reads CASSLPNEQFF. In DNA, the CDR3 is TGTGCCAGCTCTCTGCCTAATGAGCAGTTCTTC.

The rearrangement uses TRBV3-1 and TRBJ1-2; the D gene is possibly TRBD1 (5 bases). The CDR3 consists of 15 residues. With 0 bases removed from V and 4 bases from J, the gap between germline ends came to 12 bases. CDR1 LGHDT and CDR2 YNNKEL come from the germline V gene (reference sequence). The CDR3 DNA sequence: TGTGCCAGCAGCCAAGATAGAGGGGTCGGCTATGGCTACACCTTC. Encoded protein: CASSQDRGVGYGYTF.

The chain combines TRBV4-1 with TRBJ1-2, with a weak D call TRBD1 (6 bases). Germline values: CDR1 MGHRA, CDR2 YSYEKL. The CDR3 sequence is 16 residues long. V lost 0 bases and J lost 5, with 16 bases in between. CDR3: CASSQDRVRGPYGYTF. Here the CDR3 DNA reads TGCGCCAGCAGCCAAGATCGCGTCAGGGGCCCGTATGGCTACACCTTC.

The chain is built from TRBV20-1 and TRBJ2-1, with 8 bases that match TRBD2. The CDR3 is made up of 14 amino acids. CDR1 is DFQATT, CDR2 SNEGSKA, per germline (reference sequence). J gave up 7 bases and V 8 bases, and 13 bases lay outside the gene matches. CDR3 in amino acids: CSTEGSGRGNEQFF. The CDR3 region has the DNA TGCAGTACAGAGGGAAGCGGGAGAGGGAATGAGCAGTTCTTC.

The CDR3, as DNA: TGTGCCAGCAGTTTACGGGGGCGCGGGCTAAGGGTCGGGCCTGAAGCTTTCTTT. It specifies CASSLRGRGLRVGPEAFF. The V call is TRBV12-3 or TRBV12-4, the J call TRBJ1-1, with D perhaps TRBD1 (6 bases). The CDR3 has 18 amino acids. Trimming took 2 bases from V and 6 from J, leaving 25 bases between them.

The rearrangement links TRBV12-3 or TRBV12-4 to TRBJ2-1, with TRBD1 matching over 7 bases. The CDR3 runs 15 residues. V lost 7 bases, J lost 0 bases, and 6 bases stayed unmatched. The CDR3, as DNA: TGTGCCAGCACCTTAGACAGGGTCTCCTACAATGAGCAGTTCTTC. Translating gives CASTLDRVSYNEQFF.

The V and J genes are TRBV29-1 and TRBJ2-3; D not certain. The CDR3 sequence is 13 residues long. V was shortened by 4 bases and J by 3 bases, with 11 bases between the two germline ends. Germline V CDR1 and CDR2: SQVTM, ANQGSEA. CDR3 DNA sequence: TGCAGCGTTGCGTTACGAAGGACAGATACGCAGTATTTT. This encodes CSVALRRTDTQYF.

CDR3 sequence (DNA): TGCAGTGCCCAAAGGACTAGCGGGGGGCCTCCCTTCGGGGAGACCCAGTACTTC. Its protein is CSAQRTSGGPPFGETQYF. The J gene is TRBJ2-5, the V gene TRBV20-1; TRBD2 agrees at 14 bases. CDR1 is DFQATT, CDR2 SNEGSKA, per germline (reference sequence). The trim removed 6 bases at V and 5 bases at J, leaving 17 bases unmatched. The CDR3 runs to 18 residues.

This sequence joins TRBV14 and TRBJ2-4; D unclear. This CDR3 spans 15 amino acids. V lost 2 bases and J lost 0, with 8 bases in between. The V gene's germline CDR1 is SGHDN and CDR2 FVKESK. Here the CDR3 reads CASSQSGAAKNIQYF. Here the CDR3 DNA reads TGTGCCAGCAGCCAATCCGGCGCAGCCAAAAACATTCAGTACTTC.

The chain recombines TRBV15 with TRBJ2-3, with D possibly TRBD1 on 6 matching bases. Trimming took off 5 bases at V and 6 bases at J, with 24 bases between the two ends. CDR3 length: 17 amino acids. CDR1 and CDR2 from the germline V gene are LNHNV and YYDKDF (reference sequence). CDR3 residues: CATSSALRGGELDTQYF. The DNA for the CDR3 is TGTGCCACCAGCTCCGCCTTAAGAGGGGGTGAACTGGATACGCAGTATTTT.

V gene TRBV23-1 combines with J gene TRBJ1-4, with D possibly TRBD1 on 6 matching bases. TRBV23-1 is treated as an ORF (open reading frame) with a function not yet certain. V was trimmed by 6 bases and J by 7 bases, leaving 27 bases between them. CDR3 length equals 18 residues. CDR3 nucleotides: TGCGCCAGCAGCCACAGATGGGCAGGGGTTAGTTTAGGTGAAAAACTGTTTTTT. This gives the protein CASSHRWAGVSLGEKLFF.

Here the CDR3 reads CSANSAGEGTDTQYF. In DNA, the CDR3 is TGCAGTGCTAATTCAGCGGGAGAGGGCACAGATACGCAGTATTTT. The chain recombines TRBV20-1 with TRBJ2-3; 8 nucleotides agree with TRBD2. The V segment lost 4 bases and the J segment 1 base; nucleotides outside the gene matches: 7. This CDR3 has 15 residues. Germline lookup yields CDR1 DFQATT and CDR2 SNEGSKA (reference sequence).

The rearrangement joins TRBV3-1 to TRBJ2-6, with D tentatively TRBD2 (5 bases). The length of the CDR3 is 15 residues. The germline gives CDR1 LGHDT, CDR2 YNNKEL (reference sequence). V was trimmed by 1 base and J by 4 bases, leaving 8 bases between them. The CDR3, as DNA: TGTGCCAGCAGCCAAGTTACGGGAGGGGCCAACGTCCTGACTTTC. Protein product: CASSQVTGGANVLTF.

This CDR3 is CASSQDLVAGFQETQYF. The CDR3 region has the DNA TGCGCCAGCAGCCAAGATCTTGTAGCGGGGTTCCAAGAGACCCAGTACTTC. This sequence joins TRBV4-1 and TRBJ2-5; 8 bases fit TRBD2. V was pared by 0 bases and J by 1 base, with 7 bases of the junction left unmatched. The CDR3 consists of 17 residues. Germline V gene sequence: CDR1 MGHRA, CDR2 YSYEKL.

The gene calls are TRBV25-1 and TRBJ2-7; D not resolved. The V end was cut by 5 bases, the J end by 4 bases, with 12 bases between. This CDR3 comprises 13 residues. Per the germline V gene, CDR1 is MGHDK and CDR2 is SYGVNS. The chain's CDR3 is CASSPEPKYEQYF. CDR3 sequence (DNA): TGTGCCAGCAGTCCCGAGCCCAAATACGAGCAGTACTTC.

DNA of the CDR3: TGTGCCAGCAGTGTGGGACATGGCTACACCTTC. It codes for CASSVGHGYTF. The chain carries TRBV25-1 and TRBJ1-2, with D possibly being TRBD1 (5 bases). V was clipped by 4 bases and J by 6 bases, with 6 bases between them. Germline V gives CDR1 MGHDK, CDR2 SYGVNS. The CDR3 covers 11 residues.

This clonotype was detected only once. The chain employs TRBV9 and TRBJ1-2; TRBD1 agrees at 10 bases. Germline loops: CDR1 SGDLS, CDR2 YYNGEE. The CDR3 has 15 residues. Unmatched junction bases numbered 4, after V lost 0 bases and J lost 5 bases. CDR3 sequence: CASSVVGQGMYGYTF. Written as DNA, the CDR3 is TGTGCCAGCAGCGTAGTGGGACAGGGGATGTATGGCTACACCTTC.

The chain has TRBV29-1 and TRBJ1-1; D is unclear. Deletions cut 8 bases from V and 6 bases from J, with 19 bases between. The germline CDR1 and CDR2 sequences are SQVTM and ANQGSEA. The CDR3 runs to 13 residues. CDR3 amino acids: CSTRTGQSAEAFF. DNA of the CDR3: TGCAGCACCAGGACGGGTCAGAGCGCTGAAGCTTTCTTT.